One T cell receptor (beta chain) is described in this entry. The data belong to a study of control samples from healthy donors and cancer patients. Using immunoSEQ multiplex PCR, the repertoire was profiled, and TCRdb retains in-frame clones only, with some absent. The sample holds approximately 97,000 clones, around 85% seen once. The origin of this receptor is a man aged 25 to 40 in good health. Sequenced material: blood.

The CDR3 DNA reads TGTGCCAGCAGAATCGGAAACACCATATATTTT. Translation: CASRIGNTIYF. The chain employs TRBV6-5 and TRBJ1-3, with D uncertain. Per the germline V gene, CDR1 is MNHEY and CDR2 is SVGAGI. The CDR3 totals 11 residues. Trimming removed 6 bases at V and 4 bases at J, with 4 bases between.